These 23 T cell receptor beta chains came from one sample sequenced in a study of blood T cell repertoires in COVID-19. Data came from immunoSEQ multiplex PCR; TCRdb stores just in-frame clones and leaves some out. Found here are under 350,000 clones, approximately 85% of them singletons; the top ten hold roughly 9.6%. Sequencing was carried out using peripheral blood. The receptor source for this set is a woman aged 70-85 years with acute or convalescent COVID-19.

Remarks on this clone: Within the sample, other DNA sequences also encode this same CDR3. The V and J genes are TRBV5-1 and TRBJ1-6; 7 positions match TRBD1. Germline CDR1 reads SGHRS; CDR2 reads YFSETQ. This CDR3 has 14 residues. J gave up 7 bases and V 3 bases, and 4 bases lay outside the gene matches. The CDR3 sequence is CASSWDSLNSPLHF. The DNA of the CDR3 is TGCGCCAGCAGCTGGGACAGCCTAAATTCACCCCTCCACTTT.

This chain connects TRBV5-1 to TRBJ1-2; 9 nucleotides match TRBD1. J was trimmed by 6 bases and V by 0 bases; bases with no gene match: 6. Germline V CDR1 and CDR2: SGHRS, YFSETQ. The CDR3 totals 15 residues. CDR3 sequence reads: CASSLAGQGMDGYTF. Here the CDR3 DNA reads TGCGCCAGCAGCTTGGCCGGACAGGGGATGGATGGCTACACCTTC.

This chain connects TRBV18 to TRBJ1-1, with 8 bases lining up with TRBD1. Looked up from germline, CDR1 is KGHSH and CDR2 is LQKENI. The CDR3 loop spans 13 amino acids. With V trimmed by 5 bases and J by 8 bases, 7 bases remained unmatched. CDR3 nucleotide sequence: TGTGCCAGCTCAAAGCCAGGGGGCCCCGAAGCTTTCTTT. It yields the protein CASSKPGGPEAFF.

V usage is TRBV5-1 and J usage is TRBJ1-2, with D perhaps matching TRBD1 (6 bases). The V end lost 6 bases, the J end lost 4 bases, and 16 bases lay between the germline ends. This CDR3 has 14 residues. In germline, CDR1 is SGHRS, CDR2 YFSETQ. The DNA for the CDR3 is TGCGCCAGCACTACAGGGACCTCGGGCTATGGCTACACCTTC. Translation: CASTTGTSGYGYTF.

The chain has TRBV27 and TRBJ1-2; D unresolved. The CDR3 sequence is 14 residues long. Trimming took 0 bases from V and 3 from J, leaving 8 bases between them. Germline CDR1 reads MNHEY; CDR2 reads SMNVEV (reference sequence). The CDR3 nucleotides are TGTGCCAGCAGTTTATCCTTCCGGGACTATGGCTACACCTTC. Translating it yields CASSLSFRDYGYTF.

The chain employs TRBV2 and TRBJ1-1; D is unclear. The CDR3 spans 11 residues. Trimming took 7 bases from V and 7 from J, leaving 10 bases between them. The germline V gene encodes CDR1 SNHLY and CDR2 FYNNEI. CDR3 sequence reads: CASKREFEAFF. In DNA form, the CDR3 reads TGTGCCAGCAAGCGGGAGTTTGAAGCTTTCTTT. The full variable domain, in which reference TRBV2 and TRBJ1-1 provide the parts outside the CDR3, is EPEVTQTPSHQVTQMGQEVILRCVPISNHLYFYWYRQILGQKVEFLVSFYNNEISEKSEIFDDQFSVERPDGSNFTLKIRSTKLEDSAMYFCASKREFEAFFGQGTRLTVV.

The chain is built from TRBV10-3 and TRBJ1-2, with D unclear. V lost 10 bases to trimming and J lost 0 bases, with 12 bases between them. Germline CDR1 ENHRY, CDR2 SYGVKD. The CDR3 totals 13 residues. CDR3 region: CANTPDPNYGYTF. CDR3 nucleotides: TGTGCCAACACCCCTGATCCTAACTATGGCTACACCTTC.

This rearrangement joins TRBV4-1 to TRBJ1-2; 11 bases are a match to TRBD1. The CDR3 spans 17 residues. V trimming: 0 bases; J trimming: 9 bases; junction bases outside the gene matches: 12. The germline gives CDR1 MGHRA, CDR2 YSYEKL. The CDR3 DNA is TGCGCCAGCAGCCAAGAAATAAGCGTTGGACAGGGGGCTAGCTACACCTTC. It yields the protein CASSQEISVGQGASYTF.

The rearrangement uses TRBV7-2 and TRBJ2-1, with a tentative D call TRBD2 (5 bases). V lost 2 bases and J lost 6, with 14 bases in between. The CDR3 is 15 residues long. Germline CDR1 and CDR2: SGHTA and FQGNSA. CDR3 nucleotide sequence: TGTGCCAGCAGCTTAAAAATCCCGGGATCCAATGAGCAGTTCTTC. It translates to CASSLKIPGSNEQFF. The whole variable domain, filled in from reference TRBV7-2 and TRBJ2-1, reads GAGVSQSPSNKVTEKGKDVELRCDPISGHTALYWYRQSLGQGLEFLIYFQGNSAPDKSGLPSDRFSAERTGGSVSTLTIQRTQQEDSAVYLCASSLKIPGSNEQFFGPGTRLTVL.

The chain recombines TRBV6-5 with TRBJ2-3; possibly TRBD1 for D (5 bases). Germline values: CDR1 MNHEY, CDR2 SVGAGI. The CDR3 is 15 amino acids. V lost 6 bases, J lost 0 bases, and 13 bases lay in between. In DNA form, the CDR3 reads TGTGCCAGCAGCCACAGGCTCTCTAGCACAGATACGCAGTATTTT. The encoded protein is CASSHRLSSTDTQYF.

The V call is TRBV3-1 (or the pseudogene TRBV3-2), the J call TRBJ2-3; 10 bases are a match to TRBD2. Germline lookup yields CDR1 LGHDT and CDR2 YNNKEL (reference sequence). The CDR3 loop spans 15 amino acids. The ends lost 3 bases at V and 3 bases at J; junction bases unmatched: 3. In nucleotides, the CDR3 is TGTGCCAGCAGCCAGGTAGCGGGGGGTACAGATACGCAGTATTTT. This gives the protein CASSQVAGGTDTQYF.

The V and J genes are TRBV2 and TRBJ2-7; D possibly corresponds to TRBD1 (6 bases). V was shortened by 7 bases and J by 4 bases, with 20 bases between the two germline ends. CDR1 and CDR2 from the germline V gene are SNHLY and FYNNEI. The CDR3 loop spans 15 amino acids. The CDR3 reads CASNPLDSLRYEQYF. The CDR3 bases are TGTGCCAGCAACCCACTGGACAGCCTAAGGTACGAGCAGTACTTC. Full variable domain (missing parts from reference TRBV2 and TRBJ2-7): EPEVTQTPSHQVTQMGQEVILRCVPISNHLYFYWYRQILGQKVEFLVSFYNNEISEKSEIFDDQFSVERPDGSNFTLKIRSTKLEDSAMYFCASNPLDSLRYEQYFGPGTRLTVT.

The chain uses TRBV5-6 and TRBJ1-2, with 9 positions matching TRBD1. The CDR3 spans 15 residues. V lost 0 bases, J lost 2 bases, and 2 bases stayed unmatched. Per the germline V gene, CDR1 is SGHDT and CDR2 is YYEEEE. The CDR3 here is CASSLGGTGNYGYTF. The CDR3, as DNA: TGTGCCAGCAGCTTGGGAGGGACAGGGAACTATGGCTACACCTTC.

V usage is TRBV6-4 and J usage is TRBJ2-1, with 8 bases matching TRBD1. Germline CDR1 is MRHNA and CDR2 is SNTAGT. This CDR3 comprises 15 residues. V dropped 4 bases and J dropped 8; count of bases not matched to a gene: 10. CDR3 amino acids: CASSVRTGSGHEQFF. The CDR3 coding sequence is TGTGCCAGCAGTGTTAGGACAGGGTCGGGCCATGAGCAGTTCTTC.

The DNA for the CDR3 is TGTGCCAGCAGCTTAGCGATAGCGGGGGGGCCGATAGAGACCCAGTACTTC. Translated: CASSLAIAGGPIETQYF. The V call is TRBV7-2, the J call TRBJ2-5, with TRBD2 matching 11 bases. J lost 4 bases, V lost 0 bases, and 7 bases had no gene match. The length of the CDR3 is 17 residues. Germline CDR1 and CDR2: SGHTA and FQGNSA. Using reference TRBV7-2 and TRBJ2-5 for the parts outside the CDR3, the full variable domain is GAGVSQSPSNKVTEKGKDVELRCDPISGHTALYWYRQSLGQGLEFLIYFQGNSAPDKSGLPSDRFSAERTGGSVSTLTIQRTQQEDSAVYLCASSLAIAGGPIETQYFGPGTRLLVL.

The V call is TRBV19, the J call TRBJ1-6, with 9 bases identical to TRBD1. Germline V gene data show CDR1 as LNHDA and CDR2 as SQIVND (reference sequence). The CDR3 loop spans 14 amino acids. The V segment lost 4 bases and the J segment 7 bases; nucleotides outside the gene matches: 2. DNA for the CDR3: TGTGCCAGTAGTACCGGGACAGGGAATTCACCCCTCCACTTT. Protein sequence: CASSTGTGNSPLHF.

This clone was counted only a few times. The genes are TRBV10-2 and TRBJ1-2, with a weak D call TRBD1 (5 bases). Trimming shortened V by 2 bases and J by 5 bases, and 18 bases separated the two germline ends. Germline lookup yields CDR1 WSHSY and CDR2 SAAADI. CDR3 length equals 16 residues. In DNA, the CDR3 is TGCGCCAGCAGTGAGACCTTCACATGGGGGGGGTATGGCTACACCTTC. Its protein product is CASSETFTWGGYGYTF.

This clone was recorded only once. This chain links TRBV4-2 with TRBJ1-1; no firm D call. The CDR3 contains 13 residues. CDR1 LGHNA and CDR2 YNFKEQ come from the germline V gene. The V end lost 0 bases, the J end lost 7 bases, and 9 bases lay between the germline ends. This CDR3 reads CASSQEGLSEAFF. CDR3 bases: TGTGCCAGCAGCCAAGAGGGCCTTAGTGAAGCTTTCTTT.

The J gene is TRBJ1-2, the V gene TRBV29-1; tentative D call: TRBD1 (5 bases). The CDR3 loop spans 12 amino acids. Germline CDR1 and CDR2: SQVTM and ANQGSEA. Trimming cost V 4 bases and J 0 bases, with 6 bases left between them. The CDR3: CSVGQTNYGYTF. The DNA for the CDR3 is TGCAGCGTTGGACAGACTAACTATGGCTACACCTTC.

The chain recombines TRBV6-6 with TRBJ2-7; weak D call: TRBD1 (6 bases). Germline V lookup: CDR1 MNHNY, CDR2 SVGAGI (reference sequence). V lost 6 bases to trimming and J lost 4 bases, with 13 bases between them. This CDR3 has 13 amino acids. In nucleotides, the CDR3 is TGTGCCAGCAGCCCGGACAGTCTGTACGAGCAGTACTTC. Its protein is CASSPDSLYEQYF.

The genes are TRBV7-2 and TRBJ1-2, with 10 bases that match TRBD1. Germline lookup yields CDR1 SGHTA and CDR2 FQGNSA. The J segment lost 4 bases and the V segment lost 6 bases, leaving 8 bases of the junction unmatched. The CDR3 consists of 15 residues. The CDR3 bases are TGTGCCAGCAGGGCGCCGGGACAGGGGACCTATGGCTACACCTTC. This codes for CASRAPGQGTYGYTF.

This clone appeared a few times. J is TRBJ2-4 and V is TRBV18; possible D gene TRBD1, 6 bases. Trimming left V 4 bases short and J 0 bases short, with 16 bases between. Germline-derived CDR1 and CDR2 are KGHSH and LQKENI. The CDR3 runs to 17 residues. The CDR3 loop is CASSQTRQTGAKNIQYF. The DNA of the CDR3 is TGTGCCAGCTCACAAACAAGACAGACAGGAGCCAAAAACATTCAGTACTTC.

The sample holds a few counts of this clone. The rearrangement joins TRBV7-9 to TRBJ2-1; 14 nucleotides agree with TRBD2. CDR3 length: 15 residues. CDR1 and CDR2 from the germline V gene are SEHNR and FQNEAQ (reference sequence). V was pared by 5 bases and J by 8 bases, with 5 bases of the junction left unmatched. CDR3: CASSPTSGGAHEQFF. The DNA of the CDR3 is TGTGCCAGCAGCCCGACTAGCGGGGGGGCGCATGAGCAGTTCTTC.